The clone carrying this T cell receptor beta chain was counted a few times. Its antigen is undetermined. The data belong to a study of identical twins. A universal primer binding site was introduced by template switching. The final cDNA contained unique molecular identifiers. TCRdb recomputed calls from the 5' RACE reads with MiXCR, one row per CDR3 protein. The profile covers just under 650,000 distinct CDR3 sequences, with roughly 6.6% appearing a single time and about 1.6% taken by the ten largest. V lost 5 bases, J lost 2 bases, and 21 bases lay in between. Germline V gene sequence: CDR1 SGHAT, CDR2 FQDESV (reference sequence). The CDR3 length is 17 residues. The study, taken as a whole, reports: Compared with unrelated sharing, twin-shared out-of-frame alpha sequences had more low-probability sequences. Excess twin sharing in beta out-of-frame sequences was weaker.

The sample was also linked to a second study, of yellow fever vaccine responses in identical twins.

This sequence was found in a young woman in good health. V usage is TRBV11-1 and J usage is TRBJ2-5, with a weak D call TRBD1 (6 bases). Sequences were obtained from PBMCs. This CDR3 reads CASSLGQLQGKQETQYF. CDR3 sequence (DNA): TGTGCCAGCAGCCTAGGGCAGTTGCAGGGGAAACAAGAGACCCAGTACTTC.